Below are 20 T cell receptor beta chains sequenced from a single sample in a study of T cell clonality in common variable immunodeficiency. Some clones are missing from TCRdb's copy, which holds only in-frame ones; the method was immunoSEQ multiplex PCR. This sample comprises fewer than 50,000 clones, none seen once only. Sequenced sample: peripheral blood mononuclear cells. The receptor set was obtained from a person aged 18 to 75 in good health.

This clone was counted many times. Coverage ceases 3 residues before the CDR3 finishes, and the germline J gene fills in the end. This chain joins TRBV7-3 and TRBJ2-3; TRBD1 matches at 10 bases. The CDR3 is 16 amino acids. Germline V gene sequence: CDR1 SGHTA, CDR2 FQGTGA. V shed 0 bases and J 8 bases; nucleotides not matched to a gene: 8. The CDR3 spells CASSLTTGGVYGTQYF. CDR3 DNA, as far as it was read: TGTGCCAGCAGCTTAACGACAGGGGGCGTTTATGGTACG.

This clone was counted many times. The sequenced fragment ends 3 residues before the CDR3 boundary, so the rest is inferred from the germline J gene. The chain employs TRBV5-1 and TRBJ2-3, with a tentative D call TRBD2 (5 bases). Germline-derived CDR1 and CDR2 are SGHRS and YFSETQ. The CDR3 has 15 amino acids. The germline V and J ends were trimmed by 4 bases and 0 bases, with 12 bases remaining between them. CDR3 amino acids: CASSLEASSTDTQYF. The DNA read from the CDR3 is TGCGCCAGCAGCCTGGAGGCTTCTAGCACAGATACG.

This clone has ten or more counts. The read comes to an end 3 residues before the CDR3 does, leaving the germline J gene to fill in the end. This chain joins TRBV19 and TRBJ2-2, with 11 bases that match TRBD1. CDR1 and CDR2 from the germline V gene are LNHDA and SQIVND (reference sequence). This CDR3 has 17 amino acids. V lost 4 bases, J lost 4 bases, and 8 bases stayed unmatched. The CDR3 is CASSTTPGQGVTGELFF. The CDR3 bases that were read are TGTGCCAGTAGTACAACCCCGGGACAGGGGGTCACCGGGGAG.

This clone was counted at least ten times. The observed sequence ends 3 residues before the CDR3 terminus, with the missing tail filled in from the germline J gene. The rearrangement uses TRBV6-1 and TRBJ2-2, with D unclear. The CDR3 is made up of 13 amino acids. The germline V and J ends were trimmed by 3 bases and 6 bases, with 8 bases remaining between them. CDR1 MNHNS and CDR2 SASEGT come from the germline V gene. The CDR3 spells CASSDLEAGELFF. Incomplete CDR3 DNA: TGTGCCAGCAGTGACCTTGAGGCCGGGGAG.

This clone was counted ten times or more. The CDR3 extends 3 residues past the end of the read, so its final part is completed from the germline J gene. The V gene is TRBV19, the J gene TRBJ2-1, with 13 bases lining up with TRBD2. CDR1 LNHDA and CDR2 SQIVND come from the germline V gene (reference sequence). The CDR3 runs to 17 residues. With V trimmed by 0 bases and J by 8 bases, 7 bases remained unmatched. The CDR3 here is CASSIDTSGGADDEQFF. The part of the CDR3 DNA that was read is TGTGCCAGTAGTATAGACACTAGCGGGGGGGCCGACGATGAG.

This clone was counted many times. The CDR3 is CSARDGKTDYGYTF. CDR3 DNA (partial): TGCAGTGCTAGAGACGGCAAGACAGACTATGGC. The gene calls are TRBV20-1 and TRBJ1-2; D is possibly TRBD1 (5 bases). The read finishes 3 residues shy of the CDR3 end, and the germline J gene is used to complete it. Trimming removed 0 bases at V and 3 bases at J, with 11 bases between. The CDR3 loop spans 14 amino acids. Looked up from germline, CDR1 is DFQATT and CDR2 is SNEGSKA (reference sequence).

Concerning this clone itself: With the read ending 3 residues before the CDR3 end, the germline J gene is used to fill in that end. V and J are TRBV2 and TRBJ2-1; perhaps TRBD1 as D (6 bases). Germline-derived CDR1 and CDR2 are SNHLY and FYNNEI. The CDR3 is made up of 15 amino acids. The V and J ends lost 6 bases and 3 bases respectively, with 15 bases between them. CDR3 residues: CASRRSLTGYNEQFF. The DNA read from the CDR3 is TGTGCCAGCAGACGAAGCCTGACAGGCTACAATGAG.

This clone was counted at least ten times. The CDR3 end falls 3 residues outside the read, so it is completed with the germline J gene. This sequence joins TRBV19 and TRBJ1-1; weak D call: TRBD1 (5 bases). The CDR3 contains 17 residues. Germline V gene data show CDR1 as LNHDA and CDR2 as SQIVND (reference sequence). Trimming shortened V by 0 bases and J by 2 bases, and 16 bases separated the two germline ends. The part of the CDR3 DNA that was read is TGTGCCAGTAGTATAGATCTCGGGAGGACAAGAAACACTGAA. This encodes CASSIDLGRTRNTE. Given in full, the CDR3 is CASSIDLGRTRNTEAFF.

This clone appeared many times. The CDR3 here is CASSVVTNTEAFF. The CDR3 bases that were read are TGTGCCAGCAGCGTAGTGACAAACACTGAA. This rearrangement joins TRBV9 to TRBJ1-1; D ambiguous. The observed sequence ends 3 residues before the CDR3 terminus, with the missing tail filled in from the germline J gene. This CDR3 has 13 amino acids. Deletions cut 0 bases from V and 2 bases from J, with 5 bases between. In germline, CDR1 is SGDLS, CDR2 YYNGEE.

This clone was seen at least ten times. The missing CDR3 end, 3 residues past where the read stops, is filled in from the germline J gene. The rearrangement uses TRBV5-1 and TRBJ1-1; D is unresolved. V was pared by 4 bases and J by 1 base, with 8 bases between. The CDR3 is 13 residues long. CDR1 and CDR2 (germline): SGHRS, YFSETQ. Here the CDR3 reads CASSPLQNTEAFF. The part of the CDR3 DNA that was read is TGCGCCAGCAGCCCACTGCAGAACACTGAA.

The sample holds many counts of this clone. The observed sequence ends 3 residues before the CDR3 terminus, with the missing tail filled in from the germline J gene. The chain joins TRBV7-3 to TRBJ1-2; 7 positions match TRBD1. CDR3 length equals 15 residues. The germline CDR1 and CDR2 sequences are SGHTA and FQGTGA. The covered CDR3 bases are TGTGCCAGCAGCTTCCACAGGGGTTTGTGGTGGGGC. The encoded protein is CASSFHRGLWWG. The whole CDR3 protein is CASSFHRGLWWGYTF.

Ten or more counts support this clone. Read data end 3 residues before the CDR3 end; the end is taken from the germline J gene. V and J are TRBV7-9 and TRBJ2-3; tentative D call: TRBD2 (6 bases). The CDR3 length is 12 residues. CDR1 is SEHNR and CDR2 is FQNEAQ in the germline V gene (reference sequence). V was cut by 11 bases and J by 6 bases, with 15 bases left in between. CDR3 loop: CAWSPSADTQYF. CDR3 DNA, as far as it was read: TGTGCCTGGTCCCCTAGCGCCGATACG. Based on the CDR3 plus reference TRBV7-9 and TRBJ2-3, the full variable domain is DTGVSQNPRHKITKRGQNVTFRCDPISEHNRLYWYRQTLGQGPEFLTYFQNEAQLEKSRLLSDRFSAERPKGSFSTLEIQRTEQGDSAMYLCAWSPSADTQYFGPGTRLTVL.

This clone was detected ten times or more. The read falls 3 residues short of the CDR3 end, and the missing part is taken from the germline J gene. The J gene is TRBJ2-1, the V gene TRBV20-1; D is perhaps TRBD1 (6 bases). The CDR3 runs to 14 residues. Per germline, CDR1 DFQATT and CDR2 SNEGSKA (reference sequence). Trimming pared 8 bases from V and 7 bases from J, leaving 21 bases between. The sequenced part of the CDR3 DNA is TGCAGTTCCTTTGGGGACATCAAGGGGAATGAG. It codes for CSSFGDIKGNE. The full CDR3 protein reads CSSFGDIKGNEQFF.

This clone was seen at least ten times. The sequenced CDR3 bases are TGCAGCGGGCAAGCGGGAGGCCAGGGCGATGAG. This encodes CSGQAGGQGDE. The CDR3, in full, reads CSGQAGGQGDEQFF. The rearrangement links TRBV29-1 to TRBJ2-1, with 9 positions matching TRBD2. Read sequence stops 3 residues before the CDR3 end, and the germline J gene provides the missing end. Trimming removed 7 bases from V and 8 bases from J; junction bases left unmatched: 12. The CDR3 extends over 14 amino acids. Per the germline V gene, CDR1 is SQVTM and CDR2 is ANQGSEA.

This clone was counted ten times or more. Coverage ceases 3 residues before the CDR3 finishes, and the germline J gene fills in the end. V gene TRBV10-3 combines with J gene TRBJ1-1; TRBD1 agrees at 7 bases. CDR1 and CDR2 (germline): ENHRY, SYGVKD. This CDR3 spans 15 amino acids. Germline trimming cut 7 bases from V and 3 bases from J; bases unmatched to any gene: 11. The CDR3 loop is CAITPGEGADTEAFF. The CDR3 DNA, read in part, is TGTGCCATCACCCCCGGGGAGGGGGCCGACACTGAA.

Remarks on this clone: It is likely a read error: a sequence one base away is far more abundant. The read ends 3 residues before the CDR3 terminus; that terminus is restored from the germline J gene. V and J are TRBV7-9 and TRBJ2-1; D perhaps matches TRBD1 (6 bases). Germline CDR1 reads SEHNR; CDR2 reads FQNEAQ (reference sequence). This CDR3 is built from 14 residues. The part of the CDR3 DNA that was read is TGTTCCAGCAGCTACAGGGATTCCTACAATGAG. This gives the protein CSSSYRDSYNE. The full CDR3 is CSSSYRDSYNEQFF.

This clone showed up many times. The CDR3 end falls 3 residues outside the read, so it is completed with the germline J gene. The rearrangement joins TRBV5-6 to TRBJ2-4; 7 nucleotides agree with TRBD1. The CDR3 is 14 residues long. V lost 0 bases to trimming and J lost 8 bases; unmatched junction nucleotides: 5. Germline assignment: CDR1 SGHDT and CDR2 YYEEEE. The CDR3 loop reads CASSLGQGLDIQYF. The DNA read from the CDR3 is TGTGCCAGCAGCTTGGGACAGGGTTTGGACATT. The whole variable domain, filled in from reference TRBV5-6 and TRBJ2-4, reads DAGVTQSPTHLIKTRGQQVTLRCSPKSGHDTVSWYQQALGQGPQFIFQYYEEEERQRGNFPDRFSGHQFPNYSSELNVNALLLGDSALYLCASSLGQGLDIQYFGAGTRLSVL.

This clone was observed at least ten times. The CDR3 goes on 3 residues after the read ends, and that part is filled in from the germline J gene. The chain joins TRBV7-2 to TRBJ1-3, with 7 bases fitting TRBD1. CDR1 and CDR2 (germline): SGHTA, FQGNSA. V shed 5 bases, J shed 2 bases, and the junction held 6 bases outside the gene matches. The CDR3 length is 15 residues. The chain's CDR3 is CASSPGGPAGNTIYF. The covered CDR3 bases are TGTGCCAGCAGCCCAGGGGGACCCGCTGGAAACACC.

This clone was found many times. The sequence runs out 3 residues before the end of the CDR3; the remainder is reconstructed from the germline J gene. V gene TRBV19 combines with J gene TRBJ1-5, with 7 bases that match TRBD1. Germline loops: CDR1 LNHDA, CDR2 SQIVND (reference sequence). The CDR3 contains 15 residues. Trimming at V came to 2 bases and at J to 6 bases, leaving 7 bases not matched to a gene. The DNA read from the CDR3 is TGTGCCAGTAGTATAATGTCGACAGGGCCTCAGCCC. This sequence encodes CASSIMSTGPQP. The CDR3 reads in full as CASSIMSTGPQPQHF.

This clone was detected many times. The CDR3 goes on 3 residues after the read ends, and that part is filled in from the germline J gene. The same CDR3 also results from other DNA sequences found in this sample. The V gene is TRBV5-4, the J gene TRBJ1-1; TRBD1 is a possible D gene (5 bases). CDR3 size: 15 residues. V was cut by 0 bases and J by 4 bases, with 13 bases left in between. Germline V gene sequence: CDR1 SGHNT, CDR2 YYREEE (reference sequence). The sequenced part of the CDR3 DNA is TGTGCCAGCAGCTTGGAAGGGGTCAGGAGCACTGAA. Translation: CASSLEGVRSTE. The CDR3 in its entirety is CASSLEGVRSTEAFF.